This T cell receptor beta chain derives from a study of blood T cells in healthy people across ages. Study-level background: For every two T cells, template switching captured about one barcoded beta molecule.

Sample-barcoded 5' priming and a J-beta primer mix drove a second PCR of about 7 to 12 cycles. Via MiXCR, TCRdb re-called the 5' RACE reads, giving one row per CDR3 protein. This table has fewer than 800,000 distinct CDR3 sequences, roughly 49% appearing once. As to this clonotype: Since no conserved phenylalanine or tryptophan closes the CDR3, a read error is the likely cause.

The source of this sequence is an older woman in good health. Material for sequencing was blood.

CDR3 loop: CASSIRSGIQYY. In DNA form, the CDR3 reads TGTGCCAGTAGTATCCGTTCTGGCATTCAGTACTAC. The gene calls are TRBV19 and TRBJ2-4, with D unclear. This CDR3 has 12 residues. Germline V gives CDR1 LNHDA, CDR2 SQIVND (reference sequence). V was clipped by 3 bases and J by 9 bases, with 9 bases between them.